This T cell receptor (beta chain) is from a study of brain T cells in children with intractable seizures (dated by TCRdb to about 2021). About the full investigation: Resected brain tissue from some 56 pediatric epilepsy surgery cases was first screened for immune gene transcripts using a NanoString immunology panel. Of the approximately 12 selected surgery cases, pre-surgery blood was also sequenced for eight, so four had brain tissue only.

Here is what the overall study found, with its caveats: Because sequencing depth differed between pre- and post-surgery blood, the absence of clones from the pre-surgery sample may reflect undersampling. Viral specificity was inferred solely from CDR3 sequence similarity, and the HCMV serostatus of the patients was not known.

Inclusive of the bounding cysteine and phenylalanine, the CDR3 is 17 residues long. Only the CDR3 region is kept as DNA, spanning 51 bases read in frame from base 1. The germline V and J ends show losses of 1 base and 3 bases respectively, and no gene match explains 1 base of the junction. From a lookup of the germline V gene, CDR1 and CDR2 are SGHTA and FQGNSA. This sample's time point label indicates: resected brain tissue, or blood drawn just prior to surgery. The surgery cases showing the highest brain T cell transcript signatures were chosen for TCR beta chain sequencing of brain tissue and, when available, of blood. Prior to surgery, the patients had been treated with at least one anti-epileptic drug. TCR-sequenced patients were children with drug-resistant epilepsy due to tuberous sclerosis complex, focal cortical dysplasia, Rasmussen encephalitis or hemimegalencephaly. Bulk genomic DNA was extracted from unsorted brain tissue and whole blood with the Monarch genomic DNA purification kit.

With regard to this clone: Its antigen remains undetermined. Base quality data are lacking; no much larger clone is found one base away.

The immunoSEQ assay was applied to genomic DNA to generate the TCR beta chain sequences. Concerning the study's data processing: CDR3 sequences not starting with the conserved framework cysteine at position 104 were manually removed. Clonality was calculated as one minus the normalized Shannon's Diversity Index, with values ranging from 0 (maximal diversity) to 1 (oligoclonal). Chi-squared comparison-of-proportions tests assessed whether the same CDR3 differed in frequency between samples, such as brain versus blood. Public clonotypes were identified through searches of immuneACCESS, and similarity to known antiviral clonotypes was evaluated with the VDJdb browser. In TCRdb, the immuneACCESS table is reduced to in-frame sequences with V and J assigned. These tables do not hold every clone; where another copy was compared, an unresolved V gene accounts for under half, and the others remain unexplained. V and J calls and clone size are those listed in that table; D and trimming were worked out from the DNA. This sample holds 70,000 to 90,000 clones; more than 85% were observed only once. Approximately 1.5% of the sample is in the top ten clones.

The TCR sequence derives from a boy under three years old with tuberous sclerosis and intractable seizures. The rearrangement combines TRBV7-2 with TRBJ2-6; a stretch of 12 junction bases matches TRBD1. The sample consisted of peripheral blood, taken at surgery. In nucleotides, the sequence is TGTGCCAGCAGCTTAGGGGACAGGGGGCGTGGGGCCAACGTCCTGACTTTC. Its amino acids are CASSLGDRGRGANVLTF.